The 27 T cell receptor beta chains in this list originate from one sample, sequenced in a study of a mutant IDH1 vaccine in newly diagnosed glioma. Time point given: week 35, safety follow-up. Alongside topical imiquimod, each dose of vaccine comprised 300 ug of mutant IDH1 20-mer peptide. Profiled with immunoSEQ multiplex PCR; TCRdb holds only in-frame clones, not every one. The sample has about 32,000 clones, around 84% seen once; the top ten hold less than 8.5%. Their antigen targets remain unknown. The source was PBMCs, collected from a glioma patient whose treatment included an IDH1 peptide vaccine. These receptors all come from a woman between 18 and 30 years old with glioma.

The chain uses TRBV29-1 and TRBJ2-1; weak D call: TRBD1 (5 bases). The length of the CDR3 is 11 residues. Germline V gene lookup returns CDR1 SQVTM and CDR2 ANQGSEA. Trimming pared 7 bases from V and 4 bases from J, leaving 8 bases between. The CDR3 DNA follows: TGCAGCGGGTCAGGGTACAATGAGCAGTTCTTC. It is translated as CSGSGYNEQFF.

The rearrangement joins TRBV10-3 to TRBJ1-4; maybe TRBD1 (5 bases). The CDR3 is 16 amino acids. Between the trimmed V and J ends, which lost 4 bases and 0 bases, there was a span of 12 bases. The germline gives CDR1 ENHRY, CDR2 SYGVKD. The CDR3 nucleotides are TGTGCCATCAGTGCCGACAGAGTCTCAACTAATGAAAAACTGTTTTTT. This gives the protein CAISADRVSTNEKLFF.

The V gene is TRBV28, the J gene TRBJ2-4; TRBD1 is a possible D gene (5 bases). CDR3 length equals 15 residues. Per germline, CDR1 MDHEN and CDR2 SYDVKM. Trimming took 6 bases from V and 0 from J, leaving 12 bases between them. CDR3 residues: CASRGPGQAKNIQYF. CDR3 nucleotide sequence: TGTGCCAGCAGGGGCCCCGGACAAGCCAAAAACATTCAGTACTTC.

The chain links TRBV4-1 to TRBJ1-4; 7 bases line up with TRBD1. The germline gives CDR1 MGHRA, CDR2 YSYEKL. This CDR3 has 16 residues. The V segment lost 3 bases and the J segment 7 bases; nucleotides outside the gene matches: 11. The CDR3 spells CASSHLPQGVGEKLFF. CDR3 bases: TGCGCCAGCAGCCATCTGCCCCAGGGGGTGGGTGAAAAACTGTTTTTT.

The CDR3: CASSLQPQAGGPGGTQYF. The CDR3, as DNA: TGTGCCAGTAGTCTCCAACCCCAAGCGGGGGGGCCGGGGGGTACGCAGTATTTT. J is TRBJ2-3 and V is TRBV19; 10 nucleotides line up with TRBD2. This CDR3 has 18 amino acids. With V trimmed by 5 bases and J by 8 bases, 19 bases remained unmatched. CDR1 and CDR2 (germline): LNHDA, SQIVND (reference sequence).

J is TRBJ2-1 and V is TRBV5-1; no clear D gene. This CDR3 comprises 17 residues. Per the germline V gene, CDR1 is SGHRS and CDR2 is YFSETQ. V lost 2 bases and J lost 6, with 21 bases in between. This chain's CDR3 is CASSFPKRKPLGNEQFF. The CDR3 DNA reads TGCGCCAGCAGCTTCCCGAAGAGGAAACCACTGGGCAATGAGCAGTTCTTC.

The rearrangement links TRBV10-3 to TRBJ2-7, with a weak D call TRBD2 (6 bases). Germline CDR1 and CDR2: ENHRY and SYGVKD. The CDR3 is made up of 14 amino acids. Trimming shortened V by 6 bases and J by 2 bases, and 14 bases separated the two germline ends. The CDR3 protein is CAIRETEGPYEQYF. CDR3 nucleotide sequence: TGTGCCATCAGGGAAACGGAGGGCCCCTACGAGCAGTACTTC.

The chain links TRBV19 to TRBJ1-1; D might be TRBD1 (6 bases). The CDR3 consists of 15 residues. Trimming pared 6 bases from V and 6 bases from J, leaving 20 bases between. CDR1 and CDR2 from the germline V gene are LNHDA and SQIVND (reference sequence). CDR3 DNA: TGTGCCAGTAGCCCCCTTACAGGGCTTCTCGCTGAAGCTTTCTTT. This sequence encodes CASSPLTGLLAEAFF.

The chain combines TRBV2 with TRBJ1-1, with a possible D match to TRBD1 (5 bases). This CDR3 comprises 15 residues. Trimming left V 6 bases short and J 0 bases short, with 14 bases between. Germline CDR1 SNHLY, CDR2 FYNNEI. As DNA, the CDR3 is TGTGCCAGCAGGGCGGGGGGAGGAATGAACACTGAAGCTTTCTTT. It codes for CASRAGGGMNTEAFF.

The chain employs TRBV15 and TRBJ1-5, with D possibly TRBD1 on 5 matching bases. The germline V and J ends were trimmed by 3 bases and 7 bases, with 19 bases remaining between them. Germline loops: CDR1 LNHNV, CDR2 YYDKDF (reference sequence). This CDR3 has 16 amino acids. CDR3 region: CATSRGNPGTPQPQHF. The DNA for the CDR3 is TGTGCCACCAGCAGGGGGAATCCCGGGACGCCCCAGCCCCAGCATTTT.

The V gene is TRBV18, the J gene TRBJ1-4; D not resolved. The CDR3 covers 16 residues. Germline assignment: CDR1 KGHSH and CDR2 LQKENI. V lost 5 bases and J lost 4, with 17 bases in between. The CDR3 here is CASSSLSGVVNEKLFF. In DNA, the CDR3 is TGTGCCAGCTCATCTCTCTCTGGGGTCGTTAATGAAAAACTGTTTTTT.

The rearrangement joins TRBV5-8 to TRBJ2-1, with 9 positions matching TRBD1. J lost 1 base, V lost 5 bases, and 4 bases had no gene match. The CDR3 loop spans 15 amino acids. The germline V gene encodes CDR1 SGHTS and CDR2 YDEGEE. The CDR3 spells CASSTGGASYNEQFF. As DNA, the CDR3 is TGTGCCAGCAGTACAGGGGGCGCGTCCTACAATGAGCAGTTCTTC.

This clone was recorded only once. The rearrangement uses TRBV6-5 and TRBJ1-3; D is unclear. Germline loops: CDR1 MNHEY, CDR2 SVGAGI. CDR3 length: 14 amino acids. V lost 6 bases, J lost 4 bases, and 13 bases lay in between. CDR3 nucleotides: TGTGCCAGCAGACGCCTGGGGATAGGAAACACCATATATTTT. Its translation: CASRRLGIGNTIYF.

CDR3 sequence (DNA): TGTGCCAGCAGCTTAGGGGTTAGGGGAATCAAAAACACTGAAGCTTTCTTT. Residues: CASSLGVRGIKNTEAFF. This chain joins TRBV13 and TRBJ1-1, with D maybe TRBD1 (5 bases). Germline lookup yields CDR1 PRHDT and CDR2 FYEKMQ (reference sequence). This CDR3 is 17 amino acids long. Deletions cut 0 bases from V and 2 bases from J, with 16 bases between.

This sequence joins TRBV13 and TRBJ2-7; 7 bases align to TRBD1. The CDR3 is 14 amino acids. J lost 7 bases, V lost 5 bases, and 11 bases had no gene match. Germline V gene data show CDR1 as PRHDT and CDR2 as FYEKMQ (reference sequence). CDR3 nucleotides: TGTGCCAGCAGCGAACCGGGACAGCCGTGGGAGCAGTACTTC. Translated: CASSEPGQPWEQYF.

The chain is built from TRBV13 and TRBJ2-1; TRBD2 aligns across 11 bases. The J segment lost 13 bases and the V segment lost 6 bases, leaving 8 bases of the junction unmatched. This CDR3 is 13 amino acids long. Germline assignment: CDR1 PRHDT and CDR2 FYEKMQ (reference sequence). The CDR3 sequence is CASSPTSGTIQFF. The CDR3 DNA reads TGTGCCAGCAGTCCGACTAGCGGGACAATACAGTTCTTC.

The chain employs TRBV5-1 and TRBJ1-2, with 10 bases identical to TRBD1. This CDR3 region has 16 residues. V gave up 0 bases and J gave up 4 bases; unmatched junction bases: 6. Germline CDR1 reads SGHRS; CDR2 reads YFSETQ. Here the CDR3 reads CASSLGGTGAGYGYTF. CDR3 DNA sequence: TGCGCCAGCAGCTTGGGGGGGACAGGGGCCGGCTATGGCTACACCTTC.

This clone is medium-sized. The V call is TRBV6-5, the J call TRBJ2-7, with 11 bases aligning to TRBD2. V lost 4 bases to trimming and J lost 4 bases; unmatched junction nucleotides: 9. Germline assignment: CDR1 MNHEY and CDR2 SVGAGI. The CDR3 length is 16 residues. The CDR3 sequence is CASSSPSGGLIYEQYF. CDR3 DNA sequence: TGTGCCAGCAGTTCACCTAGCGGGGGGCTGATATACGAGCAGTACTTC.

The rearrangement uses TRBV10-3 and TRBJ2-1; perhaps D is TRBD1 or TRBD2 (5 bases each). Trimming stripped 4 bases from V and 8 bases from J, with 9 bases between. Germline CDR1 is ENHRY and CDR2 is SYGVKD. The CDR3 length is 12 residues. CDR3: CAISGGFDEQFF. CDR3 bases: TGTGCCATCAGTGGGGGGTTTGATGAGCAGTTCTTC.

As DNA, the CDR3 is TGTGCCTGGAGTTCTTCCATGGGTGGTCAGCCCCAGCATTTT. This codes for CAWSSSMGGQPQHF. The chain has TRBV30 and TRBJ1-5; D not resolved. Germline V gives CDR1 GTSNPN, CDR2 SVGIG (reference sequence). The CDR3 is 14 amino acids. The V end lost 2 bases, the J end lost 6 bases, and 14 bases lay between the germline ends. The whole variable domain, remainder taken from reference TRBV30 and TRBJ1-5, is SQTIHQWPATLVQPVGSPLSLECTVEGTSNPNLYWYRQAAGRGLQLLFYSVGIGQISSEVPQNLSASRPQDRQFILSSKKLLLSDSGFYLCAWSSSMGGQPQHFGDGTRLSIL.

The V gene is TRBV4-1, the J gene TRBJ2-3; 7 nucleotides agree with TRBD1. This CDR3 has 15 amino acids. V shed 2 bases and J 2 bases; nucleotides not matched to a gene: 4. The germline gives CDR1 MGHRA, CDR2 YSYEKL. CDR3 loop: CASSQLDRHTDTQYF. In DNA form, the CDR3 reads TGCGCCAGCAGCCAACTGGACAGGCACACAGATACGCAGTATTTT.

V gene TRBV6-1 combines with J gene TRBJ2-7; 10 bases match TRBD1. Germline V CDR1 and CDR2: MNHNS, SASEGT. Trimming took 6 bases from V and 3 from J; bases not matched to a gene: 5. The CDR3 consists of 14 residues. The CDR3 nucleotides read TGTGCCAGCAGAGTAGACAGGGGGCTCTACGAGCAGTACTTC. This encodes CASRVDRGLYEQYF.

The sample holds one count of this clone. The rearrangement links TRBV7-2 to TRBJ2-1; 10 bases are a match to TRBD2. Germline V gene lookup returns CDR1 SGHTA and CDR2 FQGNSA. CDR3 length: 16 amino acids. J lost 4 bases, V lost 2 bases, and 5 bases had no gene match. DNA of the CDR3: TGTGCCAGCAGCTTACGGGCTAGCGGGGGATACAATGAGCAGTTCTTC. Translation gives CASSLRASGGYNEQFF.

The chain couples TRBV9 to TRBJ2-7; 10 bases match TRBD2. The CDR3 extends over 14 amino acids. Per germline, CDR1 SGDLS and CDR2 YYNGEE. V lost 2 bases and J lost 5; bases outside the gene matches: 4. The CDR3: CASSVGLASNEQYF. In DNA form, the CDR3 reads TGTGCCAGCAGCGTGGGACTAGCGTCGAACGAGCAGTACTTC.

The V gene is TRBV5-4, the J gene TRBJ2-1; D possibly corresponds to TRBD2 (5 bases). The CDR3 is 14 residues long. The germline V gene has CDR1 SGHNT and CDR2 YYREEE (reference sequence). V was shortened by 3 bases and J by 0 bases, with 7 bases between the two germline ends. The CDR3: CASSSGSSYNEQFF. In nucleotides, the CDR3 is TGTGCCAGCAGCTCGGGGAGCTCCTACAATGAGCAGTTCTTC.

For this clone: This sample also contains other DNA sequences that code for the same CDR3. V and J are TRBV10-3 and TRBJ1-5, with D unclear. This CDR3 spans 12 amino acids. Germline lookup yields CDR1 ENHRY and CDR2 SYGVKD. V was cut by 0 bases and J by 6 bases, with 3 bases left in between. The CDR3 nucleotides read TGTGCCATCAGTGAGTCCGGTCAGCCCCAGCATTTT. Translation gives CAISESGQPQHF.

The chain joins TRBV4-2 to TRBJ2-1; TRBD2 matches 10 bases. With V trimmed by 3 bases and J by 3 bases, 20 bases remained unmatched. The V gene's germline CDR1 is LGHNA and CDR2 YNFKEQ. There are 21 residues in the CDR3. DNA for the CDR3: TGTGCCAGCAGCCAGGCATACTCGGGGACTCGGACTAGCGGAGTCTACAATGAGCAGTTCTTC. This gives the protein CASSQAYSGTRTSGVYNEQFF.